This T cell receptor beta chain was captured by sequencing in a study of T-cell memory formation after mild COVID-19. Study context: Clustering of TCRs was largely donor specific.

cDNA libraries for TCR alpha and TCR beta, carrying sample barcodes and UMIs, came from 5'RACE with constant-segment primers. TCRdb called the 5' RACE reads again in MiXCR, with one record for every CDR3 protein. Here the sample spans tens of thousands of distinct CDR3 sequences, approximately 15% being singletons. This CDR3 has 13 residues. The ends lost 5 bases at V and 5 bases at J; junction bases unmatched: 5. The TCR comes from an adult woman who had mild COVID-19 (a few samples of this study predate the infection). Cell type and time point are not known. The sample was PBMCs or a T cell subset sorted from them (not recorded which). The V gene is TRBV12-3 or TRBV12-4, the J gene TRBJ2-5; TRBD1 matches 7 bases. The DNA of the CDR3 is TGTGCCAGCAGTCCTGACAGGGACGAGACCCAGTACTTC. Protein: CASSPDRDETQYF.